This TCR beta chain was sequenced for a study of early T cells in non-severe SARS-CoV-2 infection. This clonotype was counted a few times. TCRdb fed the 5' RACE reads into MiXCR, producing one record per CDR3 protein. The data contain 20,000 to 30,000 distinct CDR3 sequences, approximately 4.8% of them singletons. Germline V gene data show CDR1 as SEHNR and CDR2 as FQNEAQ (reference sequence). The CDR3 is made up of 16 amino acids. The V gene end was trimmed by 5 bases and the J gene end by 1 base; junction bases not matched to a gene: 4. The sequence came from an adult who was a healthcare worker with PCR-confirmed SARS-CoV-2 infection or an uninfected control (not recorded which). The specimen was whole blood. The V call is TRBV7-9, the J call TRBJ2-2; TRBD2 matches at 10 bases. The CDR3 protein is CASSPVAGGNTGELFF. The CDR3 nucleotides are TGTGCCAGCAGCCCCGTAGCGGGAGGGAACACCGGGGAGCTGTTTTTT.